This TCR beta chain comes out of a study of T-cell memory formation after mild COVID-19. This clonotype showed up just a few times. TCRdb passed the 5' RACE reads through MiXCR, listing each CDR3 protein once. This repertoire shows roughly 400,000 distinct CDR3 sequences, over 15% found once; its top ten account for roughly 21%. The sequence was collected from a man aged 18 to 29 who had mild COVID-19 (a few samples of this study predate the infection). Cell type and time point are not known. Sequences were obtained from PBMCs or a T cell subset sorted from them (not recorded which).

Here the CDR3 DNA reads TGTGCCAGCACCGGGTCGTTCTACGAGCAGTACTTC. Its protein product is CASTGSFYEQYF. The genes are TRBV2 and TRBJ2-7; D unresolved. V lost 7 bases and J lost 3, with 10 bases in between. The CDR3 extends over 12 amino acids. Germline V gene data show CDR1 as SNHLY and CDR2 as FYNNEI.